This record looks at one TCR beta chain sequence and its context. What this receptor recognizes is not known. Base-call qualities are not available, and no considerably larger clone is one nucleotide away. The collaborating institutions used their own protocols to collect whole blood in K2EDTA tubes. For TCRbeta analysis, collaborators shipped samples in one of three forms: frozen whole blood, isolated PBMCs, or DNA extracted from either of those sample types. These data are taken from a study of blood T cell repertoires in COVID-19 (dated by TCRdb to 2020 to 2021). In terms of the full investigation: The collaborator samples originated in the United States, Italy and Spain and spanned the acute and convalescent phases of COVID-19. The sample metadata nearly always contained a de-identified subject ID, COVID-19 status, age in years and sex. The repertoires were released in a freely available public database intended as a resource for research on the immune response to SARS-CoV-2. The samples were drawn from two sources: the first 160 participants of the ongoing ImmuneRACE study, and 1,200 or so subjects contributed by 6 global collaborators. Where HLA class I and class II types were available, the types were taken from metadata supplied by the sample provider, not from assay-based typing. Subjects who had been exposed to COVID-19, were actively infected with it, or had recovered from it provided the deeply sampled blood TCRbeta repertoires that made up the dataset. The prospective study material was composed of cDNA or gDNA derived from T cells, B-cell-depleted T cells, or PBMCs.

General study outcomes and caveats: The quantity of clinical and demographic metadata differed by source and by participant and was supplied without curation.

CDR1 and CDR2 are drawn from the germline V gene (reference sequence): WNHNN, SYGVQD. The CDR3 holds 16 amino acids from the cysteine to the phenylalanine. The only DNA kept is the CDR3, 48 bases in frame from the first base. V lost 4 bases and J lost 2 bases, and the count of bases not matched to a germline gene is 9. The immunoSEQ Assay, a bias-controlled multiplex PCR, was used to amplify TCRbeta CDR3 regions from genomic DNA. The published analysis was carried out like this. Nucleated cell counts per sample were estimated from amplification of reference gene primers within the assay. To quantify the absolute abundance of each unique TCRbeta CDR3 rearrangement, sequence reads were collapsed and filtered. For each sample, productive Simpson clonality was calculated as the square root of Simpson's diversity index across productive rearrangements. TCRdb limited this immuneACCESS table to in-frame rearrangements with V and J called. A share of clones is missing; checked studies link under half to unresolved V genes, and the rest is unexplained. V and J calls and clone size come straight from that table; D and trimming were deduced from the DNA. The table for this sample lists thousands of clones; approximately 86% of them were counted only once. Approximately 7.9% of the sample comes from the top ten.

The receptor comes from a human donor with active COVID-19. The donor label of this sample is uncertain. Sequenced material: peripheral blood. The chain was built from TRBV10-1 and TRBJ2-3; a stretch of 7 junction bases matches TRBD1. The encoded CDR3 is CASSGRQGPFTDTQYF. The nucleotide sequence is TGCGCCAGCAGTGGGAGACAGGGACCCTTCACAGATACGCAGTATTTT.